This T cell receptor beta chain was identified during a study of T cell responses to AZD1222 COVID-19 vaccine. Study results and caveats: Seropositivity was recorded at baseline in only 5 or 6 AZD1222 recipients. Across the whole spike, CD4 TCRs peaked at regions 160-218 and 743-854. Breadth and depth of Spike-specific TCRs rose after two AZD1222 doses. It should be noted that donors were predominantly white British and more often female, and clonal diversity was possibly underestimated.

Concerning this clone: Its cognate antigen is unknown.

Profiling relied on immunoSEQ multiplex PCR, and the TCRdb table lists in-frame clones only, not all of them. This sample has around 120,000 clones; nearly 90% occur once, and the top ten carry under 2.5%. V lost 8 bases, J lost 4 bases, and 9 bases lay in between. Germline-derived CDR1 and CDR2 are LNHDA and SQIVND (reference sequence). The CDR3 runs 12 residues. The TCR sequence derives from an adult who received the AZD1222 COVID-19 vaccine. The rearrangement links TRBV19 to TRBJ2-4; no clear D. The starting material was peripheral blood, obtained 28 days after the second AZD1222 dose. The chain's CDR3 is CASQSSKNIQYF. As DNA, the CDR3 is TGTGCCAGTCAATCTAGTAAAAACATTCAGTACTTC.